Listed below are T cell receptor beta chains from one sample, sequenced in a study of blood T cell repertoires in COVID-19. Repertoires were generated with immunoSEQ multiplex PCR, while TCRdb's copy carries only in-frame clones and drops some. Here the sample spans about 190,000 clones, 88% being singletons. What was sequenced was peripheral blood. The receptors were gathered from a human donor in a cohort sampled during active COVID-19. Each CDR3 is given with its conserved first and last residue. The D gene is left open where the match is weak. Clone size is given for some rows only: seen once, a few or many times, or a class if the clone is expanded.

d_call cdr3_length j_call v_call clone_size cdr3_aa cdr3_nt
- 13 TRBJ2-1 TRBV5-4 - CASSSTSYNEQFF TGTGCCAGCAGCTCTACTAGCTACAATGAGCAGTTCTTC
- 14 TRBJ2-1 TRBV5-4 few CASSPPTSYNEQFF TGTGCCAGCAGTCCTCCGACTTCCTACAATGAGCAGTTCTTC
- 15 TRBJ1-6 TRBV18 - CASSPNGGEKSPLHF TGTGCCAGCTCACCGAATGGAGGGGAGAAGTCACCCCTCCACTTT
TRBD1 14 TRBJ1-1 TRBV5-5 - CASSPRQGAGEAFF TGTGCCAGCAGCCCACGACAGGGGGCGGGTGAAGCTTTCTTT
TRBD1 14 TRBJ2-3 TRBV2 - CASRWTGGTDTQYF TGTGCCAGCAGGTGGACAGGAGGCACAGATACGCAGTATTTT
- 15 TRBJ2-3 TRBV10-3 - CAISPTQNSADTQYF TGTGCCATCAGTCCAACACAGAATTCCGCAGATACGCAGTATTTT
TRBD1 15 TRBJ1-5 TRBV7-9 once CASSLGLGGTQPQHF TGTGCCAGCAGCTTAGGACTAGGGGGCACGCAGCCCCAGCATTTT
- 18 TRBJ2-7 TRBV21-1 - CASSKERFRGQGTYEQYF TGTGCCAGCAGCAAAGAACGATTTCGGGGACAGGGGACCTACGAGCAGTACTTC
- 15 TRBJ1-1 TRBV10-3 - CAISERTVLNTEAFF TGTGCCATCAGTGAGCGGACAGTTCTAAACACTGAAGCTTTCTTT
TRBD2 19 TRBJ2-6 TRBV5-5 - CASSLASSGRAGRANVLTF TGTGCCAGCAGCTTGGCGTCTAGCGGGAGGGCCGGGAGGGCCAACGTCCTGACTTTC
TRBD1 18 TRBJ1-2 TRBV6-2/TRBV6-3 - CASSYSPGQGKVVGGYTF TGTGCCAGCAGTTACTCGCCGGGACAGGGGAAGGTCGTTGGAGGCTACACCTTC
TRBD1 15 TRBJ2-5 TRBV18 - CASSPMTGGYETQYF TGTGCCAGCTCACCAATGACAGGGGGTTACGAGACCCAGTACTTC
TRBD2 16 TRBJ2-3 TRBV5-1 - CASSLTSGGAVGTQYF TGCGCCAGCAGCTTGACTAGCGGGGGCGCGGTGGGTACGCAGTATTTT
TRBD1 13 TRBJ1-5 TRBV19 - CASQGQNNQPQHF TGTGCCAGTCAGGGACAGAACAATCAGCCCCAGCATTTT
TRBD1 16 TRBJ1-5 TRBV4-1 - CASSQGGTGKGQPQHF TGCGCCAGCAGCCAAGGGGGGACAGGGAAGGGTCAGCCCCAGCATTTT
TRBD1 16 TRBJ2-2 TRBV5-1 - CASSFSLTGGTGELFF TGCGCCAGCAGCTTTAGCTTGACAGGGGGCACCGGGGAGCTGTTTTTT
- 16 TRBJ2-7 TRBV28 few CASSSPSGEGHYEQYF TGTGCCAGCAGTTCCCCCTCAGGGGAGGGCCACTACGAGCAGTACTTC
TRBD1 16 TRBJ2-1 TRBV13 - CASSLEGAGGPNEQFF TGTGCCAGCAGCTTAGAGGGGGCAGGGGGCCCGAATGAGCAGTTCTTC
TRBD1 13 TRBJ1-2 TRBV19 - CASSIAGQGGYTF TGTGCCAGTAGTATCGCGGGACAGGGCGGCTACACCTTC
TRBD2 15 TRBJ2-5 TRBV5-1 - CASSKLAGAGETQYF TGCGCCAGCAGCAAACTAGCGGGAGCAGGGGAGACCCAGTACTTC
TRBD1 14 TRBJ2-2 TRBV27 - CASSLDRGAGELFF TGTGCCAGCAGCCTCGACAGGGGGGCCGGGGAGCTGTTTTTT
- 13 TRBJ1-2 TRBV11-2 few CASSKYKNYGYTF TGTGCCAGCAGCAAATACAAGAACTATGGCTACACCTTC
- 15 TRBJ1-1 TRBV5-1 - CASSLGPTMNTEAFF TGCGCCAGCAGCTTGGGCCCGACTATGAACACTGAAGCTTTCTTT
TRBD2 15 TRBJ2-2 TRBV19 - CASSWTSGRTGELFF TGTGCCAGTAGTTGGACTAGCGGGAGGACCGGGGAGCTGTTTTTT
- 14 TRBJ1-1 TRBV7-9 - CASSFQGLVTEAFF TGTGCCAGCAGCTTCCAGGGGTTGGTCACTGAAGCTTTCTTT
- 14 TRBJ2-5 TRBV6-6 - CASMVGGRQETQYF TGTGCCAGCATGGTGGGGGGGCGGCAAGAGACCCAGTACTTC
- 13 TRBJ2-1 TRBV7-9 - CASSFSSGDEQFF TGTGCCAGCAGCTTCTCCAGCGGAGATGAGCAGTTCTTC
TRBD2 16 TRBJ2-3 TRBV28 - CASRTSGTTSTDTQYF TGTGCCAGCCGGACTAGCGGGACCACTAGCACAGATACGCAGTATTTT
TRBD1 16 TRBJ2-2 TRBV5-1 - CASSLVGQANTGELFF TGCGCCAGCAGCTTGGTAGGACAGGCGAACACCGGGGAGCTGTTTTTT
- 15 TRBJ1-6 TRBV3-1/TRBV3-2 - CASSQGREGNSPLHF TGTGCCAGCAGCCAAGGGAGGGAGGGCAATTCACCCCTCCACTTT
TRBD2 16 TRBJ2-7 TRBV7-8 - CASSLGLAGVWYEQYF TGTGCCAGCAGCTTAGGACTAGCGGGAGTGTGGTACGAGCAGTACTTC
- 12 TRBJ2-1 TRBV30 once CGWGLAENEQFF TGTGGGTGGGGGTTGGCCGAAAATGAGCAGTTCTTC
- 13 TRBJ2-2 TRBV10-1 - CASRGLNTGELFF TGCGCCAGCAGGGGGCTGAACACCGGGGAGCTGTTTTTT
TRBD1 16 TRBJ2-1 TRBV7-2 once CASESNRGSSYNEQFF TGTGCCAGCGAATCAAACAGGGGCTCATCCTACAATGAGCAGTTCTTC
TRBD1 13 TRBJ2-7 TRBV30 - CAWSGDRVREQYF TGTGCCTGGAGCGGGGACAGGGTACGCGAGCAGTACTTC
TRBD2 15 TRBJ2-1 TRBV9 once CASSVLTSGRNEQFF TGTGCCAGCAGCGTATTGACTAGCGGGAGAAACGAGCAGTTCTTC
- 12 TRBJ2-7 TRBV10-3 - CASGDSSYEQYF TGTGCCAGCGGGGACAGCTCCTACGAGCAGTACTTC
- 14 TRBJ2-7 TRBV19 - CASSMSTETYEQYF TGTGCCAGTAGTATGTCGACAGAAACCTACGAGCAGTACTTC
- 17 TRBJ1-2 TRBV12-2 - CASRLWSGQGADYGYTF TGTGCAAGTCGCTTATGGTCGGGGCAGGGGGCCGACTATGGCTACACCTTC
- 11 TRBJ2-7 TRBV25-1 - CASSSGIEQYF TGTGCCAGCAGCTCCGGGATCGAGCAGTACTTC
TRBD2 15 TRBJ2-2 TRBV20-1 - CSASPLSGVTGELFF TGCAGTGCTAGTCCCCTAAGCGGGGTTACCGGGGAGCTGTTTTTT